What follows is one T cell receptor beta chain and its context. Sequencing was performed with immunoSEQ multiplex PCR; in TCRdb, only in-frame clones are kept and a portion is missing. The sample includes over 250,000 clones, over 75% of them seen just once. The record originates from a study of blood T cell repertoires in COVID-19. The germline V gene encodes CDR1 KGHDR and CDR2 SFDVKD. V was trimmed by 9 bases and J by 4 bases, leaving 14 bases between them. The CDR3 is 13 residues long. The TCR originated in a woman aged 60 to 75 with acute or convalescent COVID-19. V and J are TRBV24-1 and TRBJ1-1; D ambiguous. The sequenced material came from peripheral blood. The CDR3 loop is CATLGSSGTEAFF. CDR3 sequence (DNA): TGTGCCACCCTGGGGTCGAGCGGCACTGAAGCTTTCTTT.